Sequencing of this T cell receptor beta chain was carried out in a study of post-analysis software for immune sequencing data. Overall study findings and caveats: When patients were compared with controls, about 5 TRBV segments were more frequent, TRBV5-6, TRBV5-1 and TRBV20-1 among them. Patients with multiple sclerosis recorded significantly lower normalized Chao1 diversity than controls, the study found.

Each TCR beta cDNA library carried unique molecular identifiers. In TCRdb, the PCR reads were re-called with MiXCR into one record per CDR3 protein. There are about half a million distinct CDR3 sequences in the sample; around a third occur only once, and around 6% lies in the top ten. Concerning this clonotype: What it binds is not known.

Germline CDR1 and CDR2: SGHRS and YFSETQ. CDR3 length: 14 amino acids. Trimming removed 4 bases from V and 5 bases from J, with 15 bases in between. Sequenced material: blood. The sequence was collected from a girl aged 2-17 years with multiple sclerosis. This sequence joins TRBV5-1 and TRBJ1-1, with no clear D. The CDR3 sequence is CASSLRKGQTEAFF. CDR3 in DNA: TGCGCCAGCAGCCTAAGGAAAGGGCAGACTGAAGCTTTCTTT.